The TCR beta chain described here comes from a study of cytomegalovirus exposure and HLA in healthy donors. Findings and limits, study-wide: Donors were assumed by presence/absence analyses to have roughly uniform sequencing depth. As a later analysis showed, a missense DCLRE1C variant was linked to trimming of TCR beta V- and J-genes. The study designated 150 or so TCR beta chains cytomegalovirus-associated.

Note on this clone: Its cognate antigen is unknown.

CDR3 length: 15 amino acids. After removal of 0 bases from V and 8 bases from J, the junction contained 8 bases not matched to a gene. Germline CDR1 SGHKS, CDR2 YYEKEE (reference sequence). Primers for the PCR totalled 60 Vbeta and 13 Jbeta. In the source study's methods: Unique TCR beta chains totaled 80 million to 100 million in a later count, with around 11 million of them shared. Assay: immunoSEQ multiplex PCR; the TCRdb copy retains only in-frame clones and omits some. V and J calls and clone size come straight from that table; D and trimming were deduced from the DNA. The table lists 100,000 to 150,000 clones, approximately 77% of them singletons, with more than 1.5% in the top ten.

This chain joins TRBV5-5 and TRBJ2-1; 7 bases agree with TRBD1. This TCR was recovered from a man younger than 35 in good health and CMV-seronegative. The sample taken for sequencing was PBMCs. DNA of the CDR3: TGTGCCAGCAGCTTGGCCGTAAACAGGGGCGATGAGCAGTTCTTC. Translation gives CASSLAVNRGDEQFF.